This T cell receptor beta chain appears in the sequencing data of a study of OX40 agonist ivuxolimab in advanced cancers. At the level of the study: Antecedent anti-PD-1, anti-PD-L1 or anti-CTLA-4 therapy was permissible, with about 39% having received some. Three patients responded partially, comprising one with hepatocellular carcinoma and two with cutaneous melanoma.

Trimming pared 6 bases from V and 5 bases from J, leaving 8 bases between. The CDR3 extends over 12 amino acids. Looked up from germline, CDR1 is MGHRA and CDR2 is YSYEKL. Concerning this clone itself: Its antigen is as yet unknown.

Only in-frame clones appear in the TCRdb table, and some are missing; sequencing was by immunoSEQ multiplex PCR. In the table there are tens of thousands of clones, around 83% of which are singletons. Study observations and caveats: The CD4+ and CD8+ T cells in the blood had expanded clonally by week 6 at 0.1 to 3.0 mg/kg.

The chain combines TRBV4-1 with TRBJ1-5; D call uncertain. This clonotype originated in an adult with an advanced solid tumor such as melanoma, head and neck, liver or kidney cancer. The material was CD4+ or CD8+ T cells sorted from blood, obtained in a trial of the OX40 agonist ivuxolimab. CDR3 loop: CASSHPDQPQHF. In DNA form, the CDR3 reads TGCGCCAGCAGTCATCCTGATCAGCCCCAGCATTTT.